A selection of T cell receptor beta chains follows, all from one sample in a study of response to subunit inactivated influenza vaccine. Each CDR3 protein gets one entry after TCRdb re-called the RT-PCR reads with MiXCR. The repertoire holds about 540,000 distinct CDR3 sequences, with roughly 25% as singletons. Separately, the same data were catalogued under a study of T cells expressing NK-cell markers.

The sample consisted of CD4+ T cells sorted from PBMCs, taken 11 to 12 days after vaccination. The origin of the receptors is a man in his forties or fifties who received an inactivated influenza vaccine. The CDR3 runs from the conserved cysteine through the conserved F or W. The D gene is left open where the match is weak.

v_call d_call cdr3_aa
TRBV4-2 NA CASSQGVGSYEQYF
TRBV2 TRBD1 CARTGGWGQTEAFF
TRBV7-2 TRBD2 CASSLVASGGQEQFF
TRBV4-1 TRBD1 CASSQEGGRSGNTIYF
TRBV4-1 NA CASSQVFPGNTEAFF
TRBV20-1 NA CSARDIGVGNTIYF
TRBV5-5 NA CASSFRLNNEKLFF
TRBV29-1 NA CSVAIGLSGNTIYF
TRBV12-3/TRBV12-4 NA CASSLLRRTDTQYF
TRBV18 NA CASSPPAGMGYGYTF
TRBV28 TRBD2 CASSSIRGRGAVNEQFF
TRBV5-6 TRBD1 CASSLVIRWGQDEDTGELFF
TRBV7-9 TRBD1 CASSGQGRGTEAFF
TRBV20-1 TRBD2 CSARAQAGGWNEQFF
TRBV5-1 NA CASSPDGGSNEQFF
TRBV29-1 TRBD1 CSVEDWAGGTEAFF
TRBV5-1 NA CASRYTRDSYEQYF
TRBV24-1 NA CATSDGRGSQPQHF
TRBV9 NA CASSTRDLTYNEQFF
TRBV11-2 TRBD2 CASSSLGLAGNEQFF
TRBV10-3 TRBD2 CAISEWGLPEGNEQFF
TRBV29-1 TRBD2 CSVARGGGDTQYF
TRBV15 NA CATSGPGSRTYEQYF
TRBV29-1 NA CSIDPGVTDTQYF
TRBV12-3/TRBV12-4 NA CASSSIFGDSYEQYF
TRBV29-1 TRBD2 CSAVAGAYNEQFF
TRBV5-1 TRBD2 CASALGAGRETQYF
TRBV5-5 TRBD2 CASSRTSSGEQFF
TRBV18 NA CASSPLSVPETQYF
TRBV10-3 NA CAISPNTDTQYF
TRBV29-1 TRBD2 CSGREGATTGELFF
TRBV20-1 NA CSASGVGRKTDTQYF
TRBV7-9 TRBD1 CASSQGTGENEQYF
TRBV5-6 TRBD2 CASSVQLAGGPRDTQYF
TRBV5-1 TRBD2 CASSLGQYSGRLGDTQYF
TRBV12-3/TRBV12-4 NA CASSLNRAQPQHF
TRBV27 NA CASSPSLPRYNEQFF
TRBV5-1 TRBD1 CASSPGQGNEQFF
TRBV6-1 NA CASSESGGQDTQYF
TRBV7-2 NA CASSLASGSATQYF
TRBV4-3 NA CASSQNPTGQETQYF
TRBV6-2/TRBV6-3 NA CASRLPPSRTGSSYEQYF
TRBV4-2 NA CASSLPRVGPGYNGELFF
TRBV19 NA CASSIGEKLFF
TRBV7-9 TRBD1 CASRRPGTGNEKLFF
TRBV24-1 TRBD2 CATSDTSGGENNEQFF
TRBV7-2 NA CASSLAPRGGVGTEAFF
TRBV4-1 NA CASSQSTGSLGYGYTF
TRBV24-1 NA CATSDLPAKGGNTGELFF
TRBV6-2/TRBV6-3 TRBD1 CASSYPSGEGQGFAEAFF
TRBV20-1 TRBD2 CSARDASGTNYEKYF
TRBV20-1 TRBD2 CSARASGGPYNEQFF
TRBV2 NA CASSQNDRSTDTQYF
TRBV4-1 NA CVSSHPDLLGETQYF
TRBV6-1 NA CASSDRGYTGELFF
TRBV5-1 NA CASSLGTDNEKLFF
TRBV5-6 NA CASSLASASGANVLTF